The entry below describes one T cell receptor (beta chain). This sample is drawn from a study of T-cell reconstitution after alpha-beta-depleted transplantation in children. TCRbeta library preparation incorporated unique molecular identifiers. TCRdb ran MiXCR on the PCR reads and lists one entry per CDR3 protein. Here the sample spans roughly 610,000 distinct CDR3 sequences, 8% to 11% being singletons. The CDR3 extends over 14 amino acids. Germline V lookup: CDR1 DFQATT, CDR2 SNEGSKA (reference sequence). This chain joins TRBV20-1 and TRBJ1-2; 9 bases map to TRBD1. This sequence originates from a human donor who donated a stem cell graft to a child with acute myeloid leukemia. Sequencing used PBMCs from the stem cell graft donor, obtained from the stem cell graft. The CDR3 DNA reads TGCACCTTATCAGGCCGGGACAGGGACTATGGCTACACCTTC. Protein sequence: CTLSGRDRDYGYTF.